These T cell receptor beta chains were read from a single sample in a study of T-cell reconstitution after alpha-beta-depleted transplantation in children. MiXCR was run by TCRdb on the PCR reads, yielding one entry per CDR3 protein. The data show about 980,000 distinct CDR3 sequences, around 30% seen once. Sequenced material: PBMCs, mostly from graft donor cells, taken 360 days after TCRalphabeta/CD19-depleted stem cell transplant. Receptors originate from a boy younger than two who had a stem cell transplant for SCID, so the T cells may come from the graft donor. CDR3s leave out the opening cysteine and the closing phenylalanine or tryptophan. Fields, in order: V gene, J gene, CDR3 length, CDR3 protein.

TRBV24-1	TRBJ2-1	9	ATSARDEQF
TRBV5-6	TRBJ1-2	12	ASRQDRVHYGYT
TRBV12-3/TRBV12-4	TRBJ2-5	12	ASSLELIQETQY
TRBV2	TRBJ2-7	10	ASTRQTYEQY
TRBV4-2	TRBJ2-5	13	ASSQEGLHGGTQY
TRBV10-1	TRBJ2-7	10	ATPGLVYEQY
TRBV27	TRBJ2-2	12	ASATGYGTGELF
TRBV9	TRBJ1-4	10	ASSAPGGKLF
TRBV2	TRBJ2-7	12	ASSERGSSYEQY
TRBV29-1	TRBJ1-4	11	SVEDRGGEKLF
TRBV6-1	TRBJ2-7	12	ATTNPEGPGEQY
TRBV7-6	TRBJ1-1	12	ASSPGDRGTEAF
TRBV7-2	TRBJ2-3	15	ASSFSGLAGGQDTQY
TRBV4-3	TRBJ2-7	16	ASSRLAGGPTSPYEQY
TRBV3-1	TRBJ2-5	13	ASSQVGLDLETQY
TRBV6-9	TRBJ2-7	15	ASSYAVSGQGTYEQY
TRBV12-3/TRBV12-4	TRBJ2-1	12	ASSLAGVVVEQF
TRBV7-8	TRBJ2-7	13	ASSLGVDRVYEQY
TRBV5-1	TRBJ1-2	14	ASSLAGGQPNYGYT
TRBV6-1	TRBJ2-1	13	ASSANRQGGNEQF
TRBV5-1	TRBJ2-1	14	ASSPGTSGGAGEQF
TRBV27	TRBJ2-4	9	ASSFRDSWY
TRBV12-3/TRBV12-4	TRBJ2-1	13	ASSPRTKSYNEQF
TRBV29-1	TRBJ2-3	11	STAGQVPDTQY
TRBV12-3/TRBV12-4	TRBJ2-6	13	ASRGYGGGANVLT
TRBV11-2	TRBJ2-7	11	ASSPPITYEQY
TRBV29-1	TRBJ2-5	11	SVGGLRQETQY